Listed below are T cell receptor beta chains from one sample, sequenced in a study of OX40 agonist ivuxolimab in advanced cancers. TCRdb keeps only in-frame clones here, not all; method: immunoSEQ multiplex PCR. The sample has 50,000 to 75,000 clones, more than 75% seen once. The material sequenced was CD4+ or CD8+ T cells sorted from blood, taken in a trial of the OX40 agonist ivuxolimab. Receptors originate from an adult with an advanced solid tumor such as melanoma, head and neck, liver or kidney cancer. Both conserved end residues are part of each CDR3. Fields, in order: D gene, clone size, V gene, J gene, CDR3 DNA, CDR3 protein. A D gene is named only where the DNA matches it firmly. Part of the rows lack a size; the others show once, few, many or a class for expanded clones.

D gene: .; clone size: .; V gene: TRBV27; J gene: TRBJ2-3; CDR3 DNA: TGTGCCAGCAGTTTGGAGGGGGCTATCGCAGATACGCAGTATTTT; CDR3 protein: CASSLEGAIADTQYF
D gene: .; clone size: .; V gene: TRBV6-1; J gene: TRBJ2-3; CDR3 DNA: TGTGCCAGCAGTGAAGGAAGGCGAAGGGCAGATACGCAGTATTTT; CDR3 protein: CASSEGRRRADTQYF
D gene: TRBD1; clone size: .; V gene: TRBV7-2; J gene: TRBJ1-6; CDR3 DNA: TGTGCCAGCAGCCCGGGACAGGGGTTCGGTTCACCCCTCCACTTT; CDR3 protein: CASSPGQGFGSPLHF
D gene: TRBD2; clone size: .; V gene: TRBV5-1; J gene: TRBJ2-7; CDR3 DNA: TGCGCCAGCAGCTTGGGTGCAGCGGGGACCTACGAGCAGTACTTC; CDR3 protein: CASSLGAAGTYEQYF
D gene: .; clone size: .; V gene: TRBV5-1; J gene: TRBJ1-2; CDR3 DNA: TGCGCCAGCAGCTTCGATCCGAACTATGGCTACACCTTC; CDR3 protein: CASSFDPNYGYTF
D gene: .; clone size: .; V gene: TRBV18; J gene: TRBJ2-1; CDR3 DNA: TGTGCCAGCTCGCCTACCCTGGGGACAGGAAAATTTTTAGCGGGCCTGACGGACAATGAGCAGTTCTTC; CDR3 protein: CASSPTLGTGKFLAGLTDNEQFF
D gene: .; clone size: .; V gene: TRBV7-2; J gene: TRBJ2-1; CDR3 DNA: TGTGCCAGCAGCTATACCCGATTGAGGGGGGGCGCTTACAATGAGCAGTTCTTC; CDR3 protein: CASSYTRLRGGAYNEQFF
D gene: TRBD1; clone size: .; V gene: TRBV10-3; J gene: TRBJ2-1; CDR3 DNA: TGTGCCATCGGCGGACAGGGAGGCAATGAGCAGTTCTTC; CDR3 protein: CAIGGQGGNEQFF
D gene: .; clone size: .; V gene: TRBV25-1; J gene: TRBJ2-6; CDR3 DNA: TGTGCCAGCAGTGTGTTGGGAACCGGGGCCAACGTCCTGACTTTC; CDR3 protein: CASSVLGTGANVLTF
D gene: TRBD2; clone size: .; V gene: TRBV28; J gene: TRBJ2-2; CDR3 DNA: TGTGCCGCGATGGGAGGGGGACTAGCAGGGTTCGCGAACACCGGGGAGCTGTTTTTT; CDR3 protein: CAAMGGGLAGFANTGELFF
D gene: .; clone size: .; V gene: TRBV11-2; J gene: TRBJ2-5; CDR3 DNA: TGTGCCAGCAGCTTAGGTTCTGGCGGCGAGACCCAGTACTTC; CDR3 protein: CASSLGSGGETQYF
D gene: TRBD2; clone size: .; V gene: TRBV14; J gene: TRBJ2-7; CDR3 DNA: TGTGCCAGCAGCCCCCCCCCAGCGGGGGGTTACGAGCAGTACTTC; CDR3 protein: CASSPPPAGGYEQYF
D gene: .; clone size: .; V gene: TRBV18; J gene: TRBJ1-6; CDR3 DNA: TGTGCCAGCTCATATACGCGGACATATAATTCACCCCTCCACTTT; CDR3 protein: CASSYTRTYNSPLHF
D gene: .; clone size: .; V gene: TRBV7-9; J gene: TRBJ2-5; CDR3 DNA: TGTGCCAGCAGCCCCCGGACGTGGTACCAAGAGACCCAGTACTTC; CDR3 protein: CASSPRTWYQETQYF
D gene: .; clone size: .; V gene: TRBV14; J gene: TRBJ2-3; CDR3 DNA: TGTGCCAGCAGCCAAGTGTGGGGGATTGATACGCAGTATTTT; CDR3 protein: CASSQVWGIDTQYF
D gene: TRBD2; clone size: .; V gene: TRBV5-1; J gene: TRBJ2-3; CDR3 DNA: TGCGCCAGCTTACGCCTGGTAGCGGGAGAAGATACGCAGTATTTT; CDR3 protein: CASLRLVAGEDTQYF
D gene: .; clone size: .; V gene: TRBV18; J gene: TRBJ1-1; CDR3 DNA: TGTGCCAGCTCACCACTAATGACATCGAACACTGAAGCTTTCTTT; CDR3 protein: CASSPLMTSNTEAFF
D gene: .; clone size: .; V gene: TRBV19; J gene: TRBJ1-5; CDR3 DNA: TGTGCCAGTGAGGGTCGGGGCAATCAGCCCCAGCATTTT; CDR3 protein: CASEGRGNQPQHF
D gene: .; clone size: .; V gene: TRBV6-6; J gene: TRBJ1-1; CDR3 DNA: TGTGCCGGAGGACAGTTTGGGAACGCTGAAGCTTTCTTT; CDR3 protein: CAGGQFGNAEAFF
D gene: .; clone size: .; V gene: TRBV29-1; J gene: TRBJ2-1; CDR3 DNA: TGCAGCGTTGAAGATCTTGGCGGGATCAATGAGCAGTTCTTC; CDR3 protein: CSVEDLGGINEQFF
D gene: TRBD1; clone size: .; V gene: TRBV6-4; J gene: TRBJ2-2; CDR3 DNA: TGTGCCAGCAGTGACCGACTTAACAGGGGGCAGACCGGGGAGCTGTTTTTT; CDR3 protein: CASSDRLNRGQTGELFF
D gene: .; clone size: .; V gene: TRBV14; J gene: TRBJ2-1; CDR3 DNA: TGTGCCAGCAGCCCCTTCGGGATTTCCTACAATGAGCAGTTCTTC; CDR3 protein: CASSPFGISYNEQFF
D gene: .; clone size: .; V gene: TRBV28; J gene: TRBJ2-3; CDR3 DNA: TGTGCCAGCATGATACCCAGCACAGATACGCAGTATTTT; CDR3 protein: CASMIPSTDTQYF
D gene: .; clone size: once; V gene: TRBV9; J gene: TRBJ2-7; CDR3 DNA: TGTGCCAGCAGCGTAGAGGGTACGGGGGAGCAGTACTTC; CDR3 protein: CASSVEGTGEQYF
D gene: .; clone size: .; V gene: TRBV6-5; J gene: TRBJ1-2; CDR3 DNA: TGTGCCAGCAGTTCAGGGGCGGACTATGGCTACACCTTC; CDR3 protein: CASSSGADYGYTF
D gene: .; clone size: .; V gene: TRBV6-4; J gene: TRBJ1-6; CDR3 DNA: TGTGCCAGCAGTGACGAGGTTGGTTCACCCCTCCACTTT; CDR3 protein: CASSDEVGSPLHF
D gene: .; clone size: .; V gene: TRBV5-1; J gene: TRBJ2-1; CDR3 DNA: TGCGCCAGCAGCTCACTACCCTCTAGCGTAGATGAGCAGTTCTTC; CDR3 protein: CASSSLPSSVDEQFF
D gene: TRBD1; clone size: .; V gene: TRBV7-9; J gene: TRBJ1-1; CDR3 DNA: TGTGCCAGCAGCATAACAGGGGGGGAAACTGAAGCTTTCTTT; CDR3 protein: CASSITGGETEAFF
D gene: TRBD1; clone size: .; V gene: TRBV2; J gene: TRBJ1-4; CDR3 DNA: TGTGCCAGCAGGGACAGGGGTTATTTAAATGAAAAACTGTTTTTT; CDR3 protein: CASRDRGYLNEKLFF
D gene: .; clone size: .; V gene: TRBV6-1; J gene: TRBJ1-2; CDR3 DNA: TGTGCCAGCATTCTGGCTACTTCTAACTATGGCTACACCTTC; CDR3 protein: CASILATSNYGYTF
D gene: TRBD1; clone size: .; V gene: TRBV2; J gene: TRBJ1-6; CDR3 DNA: TGTGCCAGCGGGGGACAGCCAGATTCACCCCTCCACTTT; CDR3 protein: CASGGQPDSPLHF
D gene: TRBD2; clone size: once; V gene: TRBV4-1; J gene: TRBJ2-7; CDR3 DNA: TGCGCCAGCAGCCAGTCTACTAGCGGGAGCTCCTACGAGCAGTACTTC; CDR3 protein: CASSQSTSGSSYEQYF
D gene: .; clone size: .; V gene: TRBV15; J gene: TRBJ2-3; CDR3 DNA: TGTGCCACCAGCAGAGAGAGTTTGCAGGGAAGCACAGATACGCAGTATTTT; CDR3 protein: CATSRESLQGSTDTQYF
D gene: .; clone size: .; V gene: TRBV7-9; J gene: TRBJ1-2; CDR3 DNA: TGTGCCAGCAGCTTAGCGATTCTCAGGGGTGGCTACACCTTC; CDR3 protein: CASSLAILRGGYTF
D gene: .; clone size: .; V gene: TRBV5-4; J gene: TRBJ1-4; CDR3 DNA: TGTGCCAGCAGCCAACAGGGTGATGAAAAACTGTTTTTT; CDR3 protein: CASSQQGDEKLFF
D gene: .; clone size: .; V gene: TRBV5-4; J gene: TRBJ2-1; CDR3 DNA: TGTGCCAGCAGTGGGGGGAGCTCCTACAATGAGCAGTTCTTC; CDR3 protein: CASSGGSSYNEQFF
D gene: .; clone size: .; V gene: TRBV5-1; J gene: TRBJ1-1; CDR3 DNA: TGCGCCAGCAGCTTCGATGGACCAGACACTGAAGCTTTCTTT; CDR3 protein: CASSFDGPDTEAFF
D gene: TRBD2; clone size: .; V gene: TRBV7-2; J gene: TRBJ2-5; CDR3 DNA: TGTGCCAGCAGCTTAGGGGGGGGAGGAGGATGGGAGACCCAGTACTTC; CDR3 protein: CASSLGGGGGWETQYF
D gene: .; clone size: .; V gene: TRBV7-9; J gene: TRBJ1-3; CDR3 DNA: TGTGCCAGCAGCTTAACTAACAGTAAAGGAAACACCATATATTTT; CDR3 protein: CASSLTNSKGNTIYF
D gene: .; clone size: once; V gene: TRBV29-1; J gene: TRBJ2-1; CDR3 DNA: TGCAGCGTTCAAACGCAGGGGAATGAGCAGTTCTTC; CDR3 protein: CSVQTQGNEQFF
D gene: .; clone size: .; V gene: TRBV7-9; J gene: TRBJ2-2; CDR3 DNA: TGTGCCAGCAGCCTTAATCCCGGGGAGCTGTTTTTT; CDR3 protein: CASSLNPGELFF
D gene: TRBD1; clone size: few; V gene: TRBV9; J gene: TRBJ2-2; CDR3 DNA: TGTGCCAGCAGCCCCAGGACAGGGACGAACACCGGGGAGCTGTTTTTT; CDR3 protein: CASSPRTGTNTGELFF
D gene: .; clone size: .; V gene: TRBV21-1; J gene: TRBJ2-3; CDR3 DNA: TGTGCCAGCAGCAAAGCCTCCGGGACTAGCGGGAGAGGGGCGGATACGCAGTATTTT; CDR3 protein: CASSKASGTSGRGADTQYF
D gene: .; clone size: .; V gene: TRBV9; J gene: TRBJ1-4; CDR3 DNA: TGTGCCAGCAGCGTAACTGCGGGGGGCTGGGGTGAAAAACTGTTTTTT; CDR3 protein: CASSVTAGGWGEKLFF
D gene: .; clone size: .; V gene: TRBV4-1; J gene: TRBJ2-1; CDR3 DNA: TGCGCCAGCAGCCAGGGGAACCCGTCCTACAATGAGCAGTTCTTC; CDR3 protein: CASSQGNPSYNEQFF
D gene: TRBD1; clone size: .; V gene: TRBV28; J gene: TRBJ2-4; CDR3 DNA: TGTGCCAGCAGGCGACCCGGGACAGGGAGTGGAAACATTCAGTACTTC; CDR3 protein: CASRRPGTGSGNIQYF
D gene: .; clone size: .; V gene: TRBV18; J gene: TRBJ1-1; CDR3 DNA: TGTGCCAGCTCAACGTACCGGCCGCGGCAAAACACTGAAGCTTTCTTT; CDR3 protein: CASSTYRPRQNTEAFF
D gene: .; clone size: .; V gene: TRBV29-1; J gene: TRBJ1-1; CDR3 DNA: TGCAGCGTCCGTGAGAGAAGGGGGGAAGCTTTCTTT; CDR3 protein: CSVRERRGEAFF
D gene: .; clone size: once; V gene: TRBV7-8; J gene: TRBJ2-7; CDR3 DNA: TGTGCCAGCAGATTATTACGAGGGACCGCCCACTCCTACGAGCAGTACTTC; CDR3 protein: CASRLLRGTAHSYEQYF
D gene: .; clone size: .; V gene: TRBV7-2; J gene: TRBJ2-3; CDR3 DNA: TGTGCCAGCAGCGTTTTAGGGTTTGGGGATACGCAGTATTTT; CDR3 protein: CASSVLGFGDTQYF
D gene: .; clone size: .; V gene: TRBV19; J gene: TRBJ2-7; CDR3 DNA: TGTGCCAGTAGTATAGGGCAGGGCCCCTACGAGCAGTGCTTC; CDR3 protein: CASSIGQGPYEQCF
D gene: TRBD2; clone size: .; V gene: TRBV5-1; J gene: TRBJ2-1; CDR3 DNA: TGCGCCAGCAACATAGCGGGAGGCGATGAGCAGTTCTTC; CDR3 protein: CASNIAGGDEQFF
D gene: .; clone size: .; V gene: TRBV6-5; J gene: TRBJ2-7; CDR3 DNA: TGTGCCAGCAGTTACTCTCTCCGGGCCTACGAGCAGTACTTC; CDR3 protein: CASSYSLRAYEQYF